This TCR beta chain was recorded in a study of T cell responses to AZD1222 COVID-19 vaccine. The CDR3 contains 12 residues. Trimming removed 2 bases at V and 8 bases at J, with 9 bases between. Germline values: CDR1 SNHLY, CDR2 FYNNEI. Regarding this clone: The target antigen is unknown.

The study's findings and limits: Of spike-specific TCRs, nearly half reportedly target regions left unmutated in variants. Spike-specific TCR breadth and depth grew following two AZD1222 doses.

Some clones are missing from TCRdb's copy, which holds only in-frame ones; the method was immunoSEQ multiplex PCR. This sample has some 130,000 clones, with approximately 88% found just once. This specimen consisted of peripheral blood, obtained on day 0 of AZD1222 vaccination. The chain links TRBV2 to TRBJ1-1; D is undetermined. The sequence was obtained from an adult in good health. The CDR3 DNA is TGTGCCAGCAGTGAATTAAGAGGAGAAGCTTTCTTT. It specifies CASSELRGEAFF.